This T cell receptor beta chain was identified in a study of T cell repertoires in cytomegalovirus infection (dated by TCRdb to about 2019). A note on the overall study: Because public TCR beta signatures pointed to carriage of CMV infection together with the matching HLA type, the HLA type of each donor mattered for the analysis. Overall study results and their limits: In both this cohort and an independent cohort of under 450 donors, the cumulative frequency of public TCR beta family members distinguished carriers of CMV infection plus the relevant HLA type. The ex vivo response was dominated by HLA-C-restricted CMV-specific TCR beta clonotypes, which also provided the single most frequent clonotype in two of eight donors.

Relative to germline, V is missing 2 bases and J is missing 5 bases, with 6 bases of the junction outside any gene match. The CDR3 measures 15 amino acids from cysteine to phenylalanine. The kept DNA is CDR3 alone, 45 bases in frame from the first base. From a lookup of the germline V gene, CDR1 and CDR2 are SGHVS and FQNEAQ. At least ten counts were recorded for this clonotype. Which antigen it targets is not known. Qualities for individual bases were not recorded, and no much larger clone is one base off. For sequencing, an Illumina HiSeq 1500 was employed. Clones were called with MiXCR by TCRdb after fastp trimmed the public reads at Q25, and only in-frame beta chains were retained. Records with the same CDR3 protein are collapsed into one entry carrying the most frequent genes and DNA. This sample lists nearly 650,000 distinct CDR3 sequences; approximately 24% were detected once. The ten largest account for 7% to 9% of the sample.

Sequences were obtained from CD8+ T cells from PBMCs. The chain is encoded by TRBV7-8 joined to TRBJ1-5; TRBD1 fits 7 bases in the junction. The source is a human donor in good health (CMV status not recorded). Some clones in this sample may be carry-over from other donors' samples. The nucleotides read TGTGCCAGCAGCTTATACAGGGGATGGGATCAGCCCCAGCATTTT. Translated, it reads CASSLYRGWDQPQHF.